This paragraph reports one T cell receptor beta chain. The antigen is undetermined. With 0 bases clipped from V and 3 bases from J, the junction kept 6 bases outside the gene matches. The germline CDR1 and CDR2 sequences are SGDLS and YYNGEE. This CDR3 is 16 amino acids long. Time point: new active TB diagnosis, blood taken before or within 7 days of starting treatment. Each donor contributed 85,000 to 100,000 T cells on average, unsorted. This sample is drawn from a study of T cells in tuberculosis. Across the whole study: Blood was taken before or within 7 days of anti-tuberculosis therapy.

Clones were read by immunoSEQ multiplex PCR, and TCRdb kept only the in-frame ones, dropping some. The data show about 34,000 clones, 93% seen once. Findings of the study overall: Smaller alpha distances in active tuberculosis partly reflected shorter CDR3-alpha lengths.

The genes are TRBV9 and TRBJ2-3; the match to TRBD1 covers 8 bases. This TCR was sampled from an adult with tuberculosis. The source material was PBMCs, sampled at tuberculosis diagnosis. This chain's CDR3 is CASSVGLGQATDTQYF. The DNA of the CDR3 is TGTGCCAGCAGCGTAGGGCTGGGACAGGCTACAGATACGCAGTATTTT. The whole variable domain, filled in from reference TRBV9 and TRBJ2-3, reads DSGVTQTPKHLITATGQRVTLRCSPRSGDLSVYWYQQSLDQGLQFLIQYYNGEERAKGNILERFSAQQFPDLHSELNLSSLELGDSALYFCASSVGLGQATDTQYFGPGTRLTVL.